In this sample, the clone carrying this TCR beta chain turned up many times. Antigen: not known. The TCRbeta library was prepared with unique molecular identifiers. TCRdb reanalysed the PCR reads using MiXCR and keeps one entry per CDR3 protein. In the table there are under 25,000 distinct CDR3 sequences, approximately 12% of which are singletons. The sample belongs to a study of T-cell reconstitution after alpha-beta-depleted transplantation in children. General study points: Where some patients showed high TCRbeta diversity at day 60, it came from recipient T cells and thymic progenitors that had survived.

Germline CDR1 and CDR2: SGHDT and YYEEEE. V lost 4 bases, J lost 6 bases, and 11 bases lay in between. CDR3 size: 13 residues. This sample comprised PBMCs, mostly from graft donor cells, obtained 60 days after TCRalphabeta/CD19-depleted stem cell transplant. The rearrangement links TRBV5-6 to TRBJ1-5; possibly TRBD1 for D (5 bases). This clonotype originated in a female patient aged 2 to 10 who had a stem cell transplant for congenital amegakaryocytic thrombocytopenia, so the T cells may come from the graft donor. The CDR3 sequence is CASSRGTSQPQHF. CDR3 sequence (DNA): TGTGCCAGCAGCCGGGGGACGAGTCAGCCCCAGCATTTT.